The source of this T cell receptor (beta chain) is a study of cytomegalovirus exposure and HLA in healthy donors. It was with 60 Vbeta and 13 Jbeta primers that the PCR ran. Only in-frame clones appear in the TCRdb table, and some are missing; sequencing was by immunoSEQ multiplex PCR. The sample has about 150,000 clones, around 84% seen once. In this sample, this clone turned up once. The CDR3 is 15 amino acids. In germline, CDR1 is PRHDT, CDR2 FYEKMQ (reference sequence). Trimming cost V 5 bases and J 1 base; bases outside gene matches: 6. This TCR came from a man aged 18 to 35 in good health and CMV-seronegative. The specimen was PBMCs. The rearrangement links TRBV13 to TRBJ1-1, with 8 bases identical to TRBD1. CDR3 nucleotide sequence: TGTGCCAGCAGCCCCCGGACAGGGAGGAACACTGAAGCTTTCTTT. This codes for CASSPRTGRNTEAFF.